The clone carrying this TCR beta chain was counted at least ten times. Its antigen is unidentified. This specimen comes from a study of T-cell reconstitution after alpha-beta-depleted transplantation in children. Study-level results: Diversity and T-cell counts at one year after transplant derived mostly from new T cells.

Unique molecular identifiers were incorporated during preparation of the TCRbeta library. MiXCR was run by TCRdb on the PCR reads, yielding one entry per CDR3 protein. This table has roughly 490,000 distinct CDR3 sequences, 10% to 12% appearing once. This sequence was found in a female patient aged 2 to 10 who had a stem cell transplant for aplastic anemia, so the T cells may come from the graft donor. The material was PBMCs, mostly from graft donor cells, obtained 180 days after TCRalphabeta/CD19-depleted stem cell transplant.

CDR3 sequence: CASSEHSGIGYTF. The CDR3 nucleotides read TGTGCCAGCAGTGAACACAGTGGAATTGGCTACACCTTC. The chain carries TRBV6-1 and TRBJ1-2; unclear D gene. This CDR3 is built from 13 residues. Germline V gene lookup returns CDR1 MNHNS and CDR2 SASEGT. Trimming removed 2 bases at V and 7 bases at J, with 11 bases between.